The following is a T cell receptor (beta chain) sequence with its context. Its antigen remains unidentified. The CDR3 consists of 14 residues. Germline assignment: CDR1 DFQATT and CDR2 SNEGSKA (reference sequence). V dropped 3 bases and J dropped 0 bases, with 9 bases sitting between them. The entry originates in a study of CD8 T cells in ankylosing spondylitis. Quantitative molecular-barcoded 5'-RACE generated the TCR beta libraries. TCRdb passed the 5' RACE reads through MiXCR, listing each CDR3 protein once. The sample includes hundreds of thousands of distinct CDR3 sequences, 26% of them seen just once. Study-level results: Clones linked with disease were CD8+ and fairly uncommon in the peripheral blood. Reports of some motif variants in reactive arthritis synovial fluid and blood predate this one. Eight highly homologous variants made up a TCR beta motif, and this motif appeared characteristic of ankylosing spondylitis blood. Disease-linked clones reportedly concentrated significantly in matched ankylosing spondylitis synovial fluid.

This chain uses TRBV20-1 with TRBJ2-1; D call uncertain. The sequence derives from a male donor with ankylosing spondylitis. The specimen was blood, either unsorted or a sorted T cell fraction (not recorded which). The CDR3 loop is CSASMRSSYNEQFF. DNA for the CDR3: TGCAGTGCTAGTATGCGGAGCTCCTACAATGAGCAGTTCTTC.